This T cell receptor beta chain was captured by sequencing in a study of Graves' ophthalmopathy and Graves' hyperthyroidism. Across the whole study: Being free of ophthalmopathy for 18 months of follow-up defined stable hyperthyroidism.

The hyperthyroidism patients, aged 18 to 65, had been newly diagnosed, with under 2 months' duration. Amplifying from RNA transcripts, the study obtained TCR beta CDR3 regions. Investigators did first-round RT-PCR with HTBI primers, then second-round multiplex PCR. TCRdb re-derived calls from the multiplex PCR reads in MiXCR, one entry per CDR3 protein. Seen here are more than 1,000,000 distinct CDR3 sequences, roughly two fifths observed once, and the top ten hold roughly 11%. This clonotype occurred many times. Per the germline V gene, CDR1 is SNHLY and CDR2 is FYNNEI. There are 13 residues in the CDR3. V was cut by 2 bases and J by 2 bases, with 4 bases left in between.

The TCR sequence derives from an adult man with Graves' hyperthyroidism. V usage is TRBV2 and J usage is TRBJ1-5; D remains ambiguous. The source material was peripheral blood or thyroid tissue (not recorded which). The CDR3 loop is CASSELGNQPQHF. DNA of the CDR3: TGTGCCAGCAGTGAACTTGGCAATCAGCCCCAGCATTTT.